This T cell receptor (beta chain) was recovered during a study of shared clonotypes between healthy human individuals. Background on the study: Researchers drew samples from two women and a few men aged 18 to 49. CD4 naive cells filled three plates per donor, CD4 memory three, CD8 naive two and CD8 memory one. Whole-study results and caveats: When naive CD4 clonotypes were compared across a few donors, around 5% were shared.

The table lists this clone with a count of one. Its antigen remains unknown. Genomic DNA per cell subset filled all wells of several immunoSEQ plates. Generated by immunoSEQ multiplex PCR, the TCRdb table keeps only in-frame clones and is missing some. The table lists over 2 million clones, under 95% of them singletons. Germline assignment: CDR1 MDHEN and CDR2 SYDVKM. This CDR3 has 12 amino acids. Trimming removed 2 bases from V and 9 bases from J, with 11 bases in between. This sequence was found in a man aged 18-30 years in good health. Some clones in this sample may be carry-over from other donors' samples. The J gene is TRBJ2-7, the V gene TRBV28, with D perhaps matching TRBD1 or TRBD2 (5 bases each). What was sequenced was naive CD4+ T cells from PBMCs. Subset denoted: CD45RA+ positively selected. This chain's CDR3 is CASSLEGFGQYF. In nucleotides, the CDR3 is TGTGCCAGCAGTTTAGAGGGGTTCGGGCAGTACTTC.